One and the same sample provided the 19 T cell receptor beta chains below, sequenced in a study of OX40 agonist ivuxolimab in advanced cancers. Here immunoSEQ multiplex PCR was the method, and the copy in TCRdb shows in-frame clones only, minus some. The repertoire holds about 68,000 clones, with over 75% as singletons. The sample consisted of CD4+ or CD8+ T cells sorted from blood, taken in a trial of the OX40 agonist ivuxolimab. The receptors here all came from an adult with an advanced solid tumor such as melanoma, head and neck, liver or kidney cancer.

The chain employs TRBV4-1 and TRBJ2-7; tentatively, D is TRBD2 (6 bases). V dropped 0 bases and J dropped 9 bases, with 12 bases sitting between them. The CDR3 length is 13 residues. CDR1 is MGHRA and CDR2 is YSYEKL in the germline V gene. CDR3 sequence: CASSQELQGGQYF. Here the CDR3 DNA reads TGCGCCAGCAGCCAAGAACTCCAGGGAGGGCAGTACTTC.

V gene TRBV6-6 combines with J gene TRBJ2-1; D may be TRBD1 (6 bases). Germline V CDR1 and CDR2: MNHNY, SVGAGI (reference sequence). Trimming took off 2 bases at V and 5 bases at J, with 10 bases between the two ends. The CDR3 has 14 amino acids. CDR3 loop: CASSYRDTDNEQFF. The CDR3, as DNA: TGTGCCAGCAGTTACCGGGACACAGACAATGAGCAGTTCTTC.

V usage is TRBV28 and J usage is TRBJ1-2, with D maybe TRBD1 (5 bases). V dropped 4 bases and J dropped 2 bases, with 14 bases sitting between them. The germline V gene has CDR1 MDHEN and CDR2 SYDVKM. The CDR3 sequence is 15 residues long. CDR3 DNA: TGTGCCAGCAGTTCTGCCGGGACGGGGAACTATGGCTACACCTTC. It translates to CASSSAGTGNYGYTF.

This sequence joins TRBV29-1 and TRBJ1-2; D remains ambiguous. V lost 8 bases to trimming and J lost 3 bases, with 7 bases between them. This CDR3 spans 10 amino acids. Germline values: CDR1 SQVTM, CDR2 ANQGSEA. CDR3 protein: CSCSDYGYTF. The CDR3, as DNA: TGCAGCTGTTCGGACTATGGCTACACCTTC.

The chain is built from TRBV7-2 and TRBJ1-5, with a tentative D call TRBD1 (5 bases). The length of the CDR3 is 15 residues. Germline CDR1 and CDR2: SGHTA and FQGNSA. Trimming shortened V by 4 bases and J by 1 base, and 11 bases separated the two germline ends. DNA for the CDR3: TGTGCCAGCAGCTACGTCGGGGGGAGCAATCAGCCCCAGCATTTT. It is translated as CASSYVGGSNQPQHF.

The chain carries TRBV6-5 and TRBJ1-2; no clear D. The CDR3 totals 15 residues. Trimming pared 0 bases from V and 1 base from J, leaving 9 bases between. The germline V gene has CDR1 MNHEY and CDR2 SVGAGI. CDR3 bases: TGTGCCAGCAGTTACTCGTACACAATTAACTATGGCTACACCTTC. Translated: CASSYSYTINYGYTF.

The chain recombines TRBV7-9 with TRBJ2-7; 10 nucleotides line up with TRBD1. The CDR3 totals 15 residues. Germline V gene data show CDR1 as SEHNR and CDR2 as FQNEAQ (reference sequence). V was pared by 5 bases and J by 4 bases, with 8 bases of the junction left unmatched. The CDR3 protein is CASSPETGGAYEQYF. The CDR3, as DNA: TGTGCCAGCAGCCCCGAGACAGGGGGCGCGTACGAGCAGTACTTC.

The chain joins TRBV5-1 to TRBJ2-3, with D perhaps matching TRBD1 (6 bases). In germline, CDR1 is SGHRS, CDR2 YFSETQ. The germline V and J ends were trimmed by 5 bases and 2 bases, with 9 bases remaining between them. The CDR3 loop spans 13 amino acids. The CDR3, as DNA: TGCGCCAGCAGTTCAGGGGACACAGATACGCAGTATTTT. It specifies CASSSGDTDTQYF.

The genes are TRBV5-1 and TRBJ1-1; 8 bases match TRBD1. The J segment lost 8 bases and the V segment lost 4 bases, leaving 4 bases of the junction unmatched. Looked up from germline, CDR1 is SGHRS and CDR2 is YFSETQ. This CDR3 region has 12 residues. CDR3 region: CASSAGQEEAFF. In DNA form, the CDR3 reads TGCGCCAGCAGCGCGGGACAGGAAGAAGCTTTCTTT. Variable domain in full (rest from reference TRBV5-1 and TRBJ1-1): KAGVTQTPRYLIKTRGQQVTLSCSPISGHRSVSWYQQTPGQGLQFLFEYFSETQRNKGNFPGRFSGRQFSNSRSEMNVSTLELGDSALYLCASSAGQEEAFFGQGTRLTVV.

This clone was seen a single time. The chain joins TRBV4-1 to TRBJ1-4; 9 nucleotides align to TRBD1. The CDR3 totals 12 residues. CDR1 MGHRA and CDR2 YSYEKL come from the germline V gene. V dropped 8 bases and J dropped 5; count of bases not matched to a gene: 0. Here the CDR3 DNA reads TGCGCCAGCGGGACAGGGAATGAAAAACTGTTTTTT. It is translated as CASGTGNEKLFF.

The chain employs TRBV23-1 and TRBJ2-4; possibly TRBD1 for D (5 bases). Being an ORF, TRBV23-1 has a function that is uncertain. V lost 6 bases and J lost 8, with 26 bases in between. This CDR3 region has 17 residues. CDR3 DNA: TGCGCCAGCAGCCATACCTCGGCCAGGGCATGGTTGGACATTCAGTACTTC. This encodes CASSHTSARAWLDIQYF.

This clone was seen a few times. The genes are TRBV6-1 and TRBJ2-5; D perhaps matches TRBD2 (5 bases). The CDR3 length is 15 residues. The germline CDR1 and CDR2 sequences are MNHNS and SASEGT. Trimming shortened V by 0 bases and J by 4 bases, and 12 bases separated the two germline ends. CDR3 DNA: TGTGCCAGCAGTGAAGCAATCGAGGGCGGAGAGACCCAGTACTTC. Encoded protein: CASSEAIEGGETQYF.

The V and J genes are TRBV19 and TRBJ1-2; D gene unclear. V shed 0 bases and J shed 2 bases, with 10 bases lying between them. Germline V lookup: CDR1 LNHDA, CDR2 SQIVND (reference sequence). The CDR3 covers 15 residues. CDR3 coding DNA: TGTGCCAGTAGTATAGACGTCGGCAGAAACTATGGCTACACCTTC. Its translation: CASSIDVGRNYGYTF.

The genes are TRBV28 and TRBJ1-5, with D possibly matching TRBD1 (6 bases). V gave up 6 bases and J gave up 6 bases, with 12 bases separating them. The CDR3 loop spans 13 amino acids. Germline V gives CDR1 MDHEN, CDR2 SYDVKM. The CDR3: CASRQTGIQPQHF. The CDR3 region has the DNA TGTGCCAGCAGACAAACAGGGATTCAGCCCCAGCATTTT. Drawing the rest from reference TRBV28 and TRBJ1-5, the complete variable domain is DVKVTQSSRYLVKRTGEKVFLECVQDMDHENMFWYRQDPGLGLRLIYFSYDVKMKEKGDIPEGYSVSREKKERFSLILESASTNQTSMYLCASRQTGIQPQHFGDGTRLSIL.

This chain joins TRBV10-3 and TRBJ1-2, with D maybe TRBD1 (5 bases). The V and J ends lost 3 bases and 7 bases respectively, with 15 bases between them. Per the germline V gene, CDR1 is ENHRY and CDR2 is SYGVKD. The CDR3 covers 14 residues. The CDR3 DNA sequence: TGTGCCATCAGTGAACACCGAGGGGAAAGTGGCTACACCTTC. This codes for CAISEHRGESGYTF.

The CDR3 nucleotides read TGTGCCAGCAGTGAATATGGTGGACAGGGGAGCATTGATACGCAGTATTTT. Protein product: CASSEYGGQGSIDTQYF. V usage is TRBV25-1 and J usage is TRBJ2-3; TRBD1 aligns across 9 bases. V lost 0 bases and J lost 6; bases outside the gene matches: 10. In germline, CDR1 is MGHDK, CDR2 SYGVNS. The length of the CDR3 is 17 residues. Looking up the rest from reference TRBV25-1 and TRBJ2-3 gives the full variable domain: EADIYQTPRYLVIGTGKKITLECSQTMGHDKMYWYQQDPGMELHLIHYSYGVNSTEKGDLSSESTVSRIRTEHFPLTLESARPSHTSQYLCASSEYGGQGSIDTQYFGPGTRLTVL.

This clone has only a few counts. In DNA form, the CDR3 reads TGTGCCAGCAGTGGGGACGGTTATCAGCCCCAGCATTTT. As protein: CASSGDGYQPQHF. The chain joins TRBV9 to TRBJ1-5; possibly TRBD1 for D (5 bases). Looked up from germline, CDR1 is SGDLS and CDR2 is YYNGEE. This CDR3 is 13 amino acids long. V was pared by 5 bases and J by 5 bases, with 11 bases between.

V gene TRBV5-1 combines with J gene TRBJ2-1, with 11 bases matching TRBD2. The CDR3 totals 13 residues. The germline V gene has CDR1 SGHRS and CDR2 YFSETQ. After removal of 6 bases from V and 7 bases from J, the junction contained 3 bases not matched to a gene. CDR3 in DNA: TGCGCCAGCACGGGACTAGCGGAGAATGAGCAGTTCTTC. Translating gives CASTGLAENEQFF.

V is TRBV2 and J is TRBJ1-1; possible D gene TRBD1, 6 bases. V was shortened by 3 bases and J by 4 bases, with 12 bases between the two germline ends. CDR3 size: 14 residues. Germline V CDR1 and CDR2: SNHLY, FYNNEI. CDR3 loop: CASSEAGARTEAFF. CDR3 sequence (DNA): TGTGCCAGCAGTGAGGCGGGGGCTCGCACTGAAGCTTTCTTT. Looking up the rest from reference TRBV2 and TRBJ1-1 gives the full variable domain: EPEVTQTPSHQVTQMGQEVILRCVPISNHLYFYWYRQILGQKVEFLVSFYNNEISEKSEIFDDQFSVERPDGSNFTLKIRSTKLEDSAMYFCASSEAGARTEAFFGQGTRLTVV.